This T cell receptor beta chain was sequenced for a study of shared T cell receptors in the human thymus. Assay: immunoSEQ multiplex PCR; the TCRdb copy retains only in-frame clones and omits some. This sample has about 730,000 clones, with over 75% found just once. These same records also appear under a second study, on human thymus T cells. That investigation notes: Those donating were healthy Finnish infants in corrective surgery for congenital heart defects. Thymus tissue was removed during corrective cardiac surgery. Related work showed strongly overlapping thymic repertoires across unrelated individuals.

The sequencing input was thymocytes. The sequence came from a girl under three years old with a congenital heart defect.

The CDR3 sequence is CASSCEGGPSTDTQYF. Written as DNA, the CDR3 is TGTGCCAGCAGTTGCGAAGGAGGTCCTAGCACAGATACGCAGTATTTT. The J gene is TRBJ2-3, the V gene TRBV27; D might be TRBD2 (5 bases). Germline assignment: CDR1 MNHEY and CDR2 SMNVEV (reference sequence). V was pared by 4 bases and J by 0 bases, with 14 bases between. This CDR3 is 16 amino acids long.